This T cell receptor beta chain is drawn from a study of shared clonotypes between healthy human individuals. Deep-level running was used for the assay. Libraries were prepared by immunoSEQ multiplex PCR; TCRdb keeps only in-frame clonotypes and omits some of them. Among about half a million clones, roughly 78% were seen once, and the ten largest hold 10% to 15%. Trimming cost V 5 bases and J 7 bases; bases outside gene matches: 7. CDR3 size: 13 residues. Germline V gene data show CDR1 as MDHEN and CDR2 as SYDVKM. The clonotype originates from a woman aged 40 to 50 in good health. Some clones in this sample may be carry-over from other donors' samples. V usage is TRBV28 and J usage is TRBJ2-7; the match to TRBD2 covers 8 bases. The sequenced material came from PBMCs. CDR3 loop: CASSPAGAREQYF. CDR3 coding DNA: TGTGCCAGCAGTCCAGCGGGAGCTCGGGAGCAGTACTTC. The variable domain in full, completed from reference TRBV28 and TRBJ2-7, reads DVKVTQSSRYLVKRTGEKVFLECVQDMDHENMFWYRQDPGLGLRLIYFSYDVKMKEKGDIPEGYSVSREKKERFSLILESASTNQTSMYLCASSPAGAREQYFGPGTRLTVT.